These 7 T cell receptor beta chains came from one sample sequenced in a study of blood T cell repertoires in COVID-19. TCRdb keeps only in-frame clones here, not all; method: immunoSEQ multiplex PCR. The sample lists 65,000 to 90,000 clones, roughly 80% occurring once. The specimen sequenced was peripheral blood. All receptors come from a human donor in a cohort sampled during active COVID-19.

This clone was seen just once. The chain carries TRBV18 and TRBJ2-5; 9 bases fit TRBD1. This CDR3 contains 17 residues. Per the germline V gene, CDR1 is KGHSH and CDR2 is LQKENI. Germline trimming cut 4 bases from V and 4 bases from J; bases unmatched to any gene: 13. CDR3 in DNA: TGTGCCAGCTCACAGCGGGTGAACAGGGGGCTTCGAGAGACCCAGTACTTC. Protein product: CASSQRVNRGLRETQYF.

V usage is TRBV5-1 and J usage is TRBJ2-2, with 9 positions matching TRBD1. J was trimmed by 2 bases and V by 4 bases; bases with no gene match: 6. The CDR3 contains 16 residues. Looked up from germline, CDR1 is SGHRS and CDR2 is YFSETQ. The CDR3 nucleotides read TGCGCCAGCAGCAAAAACAGGGGGCCTAACACCGGGGAGCTGTTTTTT. This encodes CASSKNRGPNTGELFF. The complete variable domain, with remaining parts taken from reference TRBV5-1 and TRBJ2-2, reads KAGVTQTPRYLIKTRGQQVTLSCSPISGHRSVSWYQQTPGQGLQFLFEYFSETQRNKGNFPGRFSGRQFSNSRSEMNVSTLELGDSALYLCASSKNRGPNTGELFFGEGSRLTVL.

This clone was seen once. The V and J genes are TRBV6-5 and TRBJ1-6, with 9 positions matching TRBD1. CDR3 length: 15 amino acids. Germline loops: CDR1 MNHEY, CDR2 SVGAGI. V lost 8 bases to trimming and J lost 6 bases; unmatched junction nucleotides: 8. Here the CDR3 reads CASGWNRGPNSPLHF. The CDR3 coding sequence is TGTGCCAGCGGTTGGAACAGGGGGCCTAATTCACCCCTCCACTTT.

This chain uses TRBV5-4 with TRBJ2-7; tentative D call: TRBD1 (6 bases). Between the trimmed V and J ends, which lost 3 bases and 3 bases, there was a span of 13 bases. CDR1 and CDR2 (germline): SGHNT, YYREEE (reference sequence). The CDR3 covers 14 residues. The CDR3: CASSWDTQNYEQYF. CDR3 in DNA: TGTGCCAGCAGCTGGGACACACAGAACTACGAGCAGTACTTC.

This CDR3 is CASSYETGYLGYTF. CDR3 DNA: TGTGCCAGCAGTTACGAGACAGGTTATTTGGGCTACACCTTC. The V and J genes are TRBV6-6 and TRBJ1-2; maybe TRBD1 (6 bases). Germline-derived CDR1 and CDR2 are MNHNY and SVGAGI (reference sequence). The CDR3 covers 14 residues. The ends were cut back, 2 bases at V and 8 bases at J, with 15 bases in the middle.

This clone was seen a few times. The chain is built from TRBV5-6 and TRBJ2-1; 7 bases fit TRBD1. Germline V gene lookup returns CDR1 SGHDT and CDR2 YYEEEE. The CDR3 covers 14 residues. V shed 6 bases and J 4 bases; nucleotides not matched to a gene: 7. CDR3 coding DNA: TGTGCCAGCACCCAGGGGACAGCATACAATGAGCAGTTCTTC. It is translated as CASTQGTAYNEQFF.

The J gene is TRBJ2-1, the V gene TRBV2, with D perhaps matching TRBD2 (5 bases). The ends were cut back, 6 bases at V and 4 bases at J, with 13 bases in the middle. The CDR3 spans 14 residues. CDR1 and CDR2 from the germline V gene are SNHLY and FYNNEI. The CDR3, as DNA: TGTGCCAGCAGACTAGGAATGGGGTACAATGAGCAGTTCTTC. This translates into CASRLGMGYNEQFF.